This TCR beta chain was profiled in a study of human T cells and chemical hapten exposure. Overall study results and limits: Expanded TCRs created a significantly greater count of big CDR3 similarity clusters than controls did. After DPC sensitization, TCRs above 1 in 1000 frequency showed no change.

The study used a library that attached unique molecular identifiers to individual cDNA molecules. In TCRdb, the RACE reads were re-called with MiXCR into one record per CDR3 protein. The repertoire includes 300,000 to 450,000 distinct CDR3 sequences, 5% to 6.5% of them detected once, and around 2.6% sits in the top ten. This clonotype was seen ten or more times. Antigen: not known. This CDR3 has 8 residues. Time point meaning: pre-sensitization, week 0. Treatment denoted: therapeutic diphenylcyclopropenone sensitization with weekly scalp DPC. The sequenced sample was whole blood, obtained in connection with sensitization to the hapten diphenylcyclopropenone (DPC). The clonotype originates from a woman between 50 and 59 years old with alopecia areata. Some clones in this sample may be carry-over from other donors' samples. The chain carries TRBV21-1 and TRBJ2-1. TRBV21-1 is a known pseudogene. The CDR3 loop reads CVGAEQFF. The CDR3 DNA sequence: TGTGTAGGTGCGGAGCAGTTCTTC.